This T cell receptor beta chain was obtained from a study of blood T cell repertoires in COVID-19. At the level of the study: The United States, Italy and Spain supplied acute and convalescent COVID-19 samples. T cells, B-cell-depleted T cells, or PBMCs provided the cDNA or gDNA that served as material.

The CDR3 loop spans 12 amino acids. With V trimmed by 8 bases and J by 3 bases, 6 bases remained unmatched. Germline lookup yields CDR1 GTSNPN and CDR2 SVGIG (reference sequence). Original processing notes: Reference gene primer amplification in the assay estimated nucleated cell counts. Method: immunoSEQ multiplex PCR; TCRdb's copy keeps in-frame clones and lacks some. V, J and clone size are those of that table, while D and trimming were read from the DNA. This table holds around 62,000 clones, about nine tenths found once. The clonotype comes from a man in his 60s with acute or convalescent COVID-19. The material sequenced was peripheral blood. This chain links TRBV30 with TRBJ1-1; 7 bases align to TRBD1. CDR3 loop: CAIGQGDTEAFF. CDR3 nucleotide sequence: TGTGCCATTGGCCAGGGGGACACTGAAGCTTTCTTT.